Below are 26 T cell receptor beta chains sequenced from a single sample in a study of OX40 agonist ivuxolimab in advanced cancers. Assay: immunoSEQ multiplex PCR; the TCRdb copy retains only in-frame clones and omits some. Among roughly 57,000 clones listed, 75% to 80% were seen once. Sequencing was performed on CD4+ or CD8+ T cells sorted from blood, taken in a trial of the OX40 agonist ivuxolimab. These receptors were taken from an adult with an advanced solid tumor such as melanoma, head and neck, liver or kidney cancer.

The genes are TRBV25-1 and TRBJ1-2, with D unclear. Germline V gene sequence: CDR1 MGHDK, CDR2 SYGVNS. The V end was cut by 3 bases, the J end by 8 bases, with 16 bases between. The CDR3 runs 14 residues. The CDR3, as DNA: TGTGCCAGCAGTGAGTCTAGGGCGTTGGAAGGCTACACCTTC. Encoded protein: CASSESRALEGYTF.

The V call is TRBV27, the J call TRBJ2-2; D might be TRBD1 (5 bases). This CDR3 has 17 amino acids. The V end was cut by 5 bases, the J end by 6 bases, with 22 bases between. Germline V gene data show CDR1 as MNHEY and CDR2 as SMNVEV (reference sequence). The DNA of the CDR3 is TGTGCCAGCAGTGTCTTGGTGGCGGCAGGGTACGCCGGGGAGCTGTTTTTT. Translation: CASSVLVAAGYAGELFF.

This clone has only one observation. The rearrangement joins TRBV28 to TRBJ2-7; 7 bases agree with TRBD2. With V trimmed by 6 bases and J by 5 bases, 13 bases remained unmatched. Germline values: CDR1 MDHEN, CDR2 SYDVKM. This CDR3 contains 15 residues. Written as DNA, the CDR3 is TGTGCCAGCAGGTTAAGCTCGGGGGGAGTTAACGAGCAGTACTTC. This sequence encodes CASRLSSGGVNEQYF.

The gene calls are TRBV29-1 and TRBJ1-1, with 7 bases fitting TRBD1. The V gene end was trimmed by 6 bases and the J gene end by 1 base; junction bases not matched to a gene: 5. The CDR3 runs 13 residues. CDR1 and CDR2 from the germline V gene are SQVTM and ANQGSEA. CDR3 loop: CSVRQGSNTEAFF. DNA of the CDR3: TGCAGCGTCCGACAGGGATCGAACACTGAAGCTTTCTTT.

This clone was counted once. The genes are TRBV15 and TRBJ2-2, with TRBD1 matching 9 bases. This CDR3 spans 14 amino acids. Germline assignment: CDR1 LNHNV and CDR2 YYDKDF (reference sequence). The V segment lost 6 bases and the J segment 6 bases; nucleotides outside the gene matches: 5. The CDR3: CATRRQGVSGELFF. The CDR3 nucleotides are TGTGCCACCAGAAGACAGGGGGTGTCCGGGGAGCTGTTTTTT. The entire variable domain, with the rest obtained from reference TRBV15 and TRBJ2-2, is as follows: DAMVIQNPRYQVTQFGKPVTLSCSQTLNHNVMYWYQQKSSQAPKLLFHYYDKDFNNEADTPDNFQSRRPNTSFCFLDIRSPGLGDTAMYLCATRRQGVSGELFFGEGSRLTVL.

The chain links TRBV9 to TRBJ2-2; D uncertain. Trimming took 0 bases from V and 4 from J, leaving 10 bases between them. The CDR3 is made up of 15 amino acids. Germline V gives CDR1 SGDLS, CDR2 YYNGEE. The CDR3 region is CASSVASAITGELFF. CDR3 in DNA: TGTGCCAGCAGCGTAGCTAGTGCGATCACCGGGGAGCTGTTTTTT.

This chain joins TRBV27 and TRBJ2-3, with a tentative D call TRBD2 (5 bases). This CDR3 comprises 14 residues. The germline V gene has CDR1 MNHEY and CDR2 SMNVEV (reference sequence). Trimming pared 2 bases from V and 1 base from J, leaving 7 bases between. The CDR3 sequence: CASSLLSGTDTQYF. The CDR3 DNA reads TGTGCCAGCAGTTTACTTAGCGGCACAGATACGCAGTATTTT.

The CDR3 DNA sequence: TGTGCTAGTGGTCGTGGGACAGCACAAAATAACTATGGCTACACCTTC. This sequence encodes CASGRGTAQNNYGYTF. The rearrangement uses TRBV12-5 and TRBJ1-2, with 7 bases aligning to TRBD1. Germline assignment: CDR1 LGHNT and CDR2 FRNRAP. J lost 1 base, V lost 5 bases, and 10 bases had no gene match. This CDR3 comprises 16 residues.

The chain uses TRBV7-6 and TRBJ1-1; weak D call: TRBD1 (6 bases). Trimming pared 3 bases from V and 8 bases from J, leaving 13 bases between. The CDR3 consists of 13 residues. Germline V lookup: CDR1 SGHVS, CDR2 FNYEAQ. The DNA for the CDR3 is TGTGCCAGCAGCTTCAACCCTACAGGGGAAGCTTTCTTT. Translated: CASSFNPTGEAFF.

This chain connects TRBV6-5 to TRBJ2-3; D unresolved. The V and J ends lost 2 bases and 5 bases respectively, with 5 bases between them. Germline CDR1 reads MNHEY; CDR2 reads SVGAGI. The CDR3 consists of 12 residues. The CDR3 DNA follows: TGTGCCAGCAGTTACCGAGGAGATACGCAGTATTTT. Protein sequence: CASSYRGDTQYF.

The chain combines TRBV14 with TRBJ2-7, with 8 bases lining up with TRBD2. The CDR3 loop spans 15 amino acids. J was trimmed by 7 bases and V by 1 base; bases with no gene match: 9. CDR1 SGHDN and CDR2 FVKESK come from the germline V gene. The CDR3 spells CASSQGRGGSREQYF. The CDR3 bases are TGTGCCAGCAGCCAAGGCCGGGGGGGGTCGAGAGAGCAGTACTTC.

The chain links TRBV14 to TRBJ2-2; D is unclear. Trimming left V 4 bases short and J 0 bases short, with 9 bases between. The germline V gene has CDR1 SGHDN and CDR2 FVKESK. This CDR3 contains 15 residues. The CDR3 bases are TGTGCCAGCAGCCGAGCCGGGCCGAACACCGGGGAGCTGTTTTTT. Encoded protein: CASSRAGPNTGELFF.

A single count supports this clone. V and J are TRBV11-2 and TRBJ1-2; D ambiguous. Germline V lookup: CDR1 SGHAT, CDR2 FQNNGV. The CDR3 loop spans 13 amino acids. The germline V and J ends were trimmed by 1 base and 2 bases, with 5 bases remaining between them. The CDR3 DNA follows: TGTGCCAGCAGCTTAGGGTGGAACTATGGCTACACCTTC. Translating gives CASSLGWNYGYTF. Full variable domain (missing parts from reference TRBV11-2 and TRBJ1-2): EAGVAQSPRYKIIEKRQSVAFWCNPISGHATLYWYQQILGQGPKLLIQFQNNGVVDDSQLPKDRFSAERLKGVDSTLKIQPAKLEDSAVYLCASSLGWNYGYTFGSGTRLTVV.

V and J are TRBV5-1 and TRBJ2-2, with 8 bases aligning to TRBD2. The CDR3 is 16 residues long. Germline CDR1 is SGHRS and CDR2 is YFSETQ. J was trimmed by 3 bases and V by 3 bases; bases with no gene match: 7. The CDR3: CASSWRVTSDTGELFF. Here the CDR3 DNA reads TGCGCCAGCAGCTGGAGGGTGACTAGCGACACCGGGGAGCTGTTTTTT.

The chain has TRBV11-2 and TRBJ1-3; TRBD1 agrees at 9 bases. The CDR3 covers 15 residues. Germline CDR1 SGHAT, CDR2 FQNNGV. The ends lost 5 bases at V and 5 bases at J; junction bases unmatched: 7. The CDR3 spells CASSPLQGARNTIYF. CDR3 DNA: TGTGCCAGCAGCCCCCTACAGGGGGCGCGAAACACCATATATTTT.

The CDR3 protein is CASSLGEGQNIQYF. The CDR3 bases are TGTGCCAGCAGCTTAGGGGAGGGGCAAAACATTCAGTACTTC. This chain joins TRBV7-2 and TRBJ2-4; 7 nucleotides agree with TRBD2. The CDR3 loop spans 14 amino acids. J lost 5 bases, V lost 1 base, and 2 bases had no gene match. The germline V gene encodes CDR1 SGHTA and CDR2 FQGNSA.

The chain combines TRBV27 with TRBJ1-1; possibly TRBD1 for D (6 bases). The CDR3 spans 14 residues. Between the trimmed V and J ends, which lost 0 bases and 4 bases, there was a span of 9 bases. CDR1 is MNHEY and CDR2 is SMNVEV in the germline V gene (reference sequence). For the CDR3, the DNA is TGTGCCAGCAGTTTATCTACAGGGTCCACTGAAGCTTTCTTT. Amino acids: CASSLSTGSTEAFF.

V gene TRBV10-3 combines with J gene TRBJ2-3, with unresolved D. V dropped 6 bases and J dropped 1 base, with 8 bases sitting between them. The CDR3 is 13 residues long. Germline lookup yields CDR1 ENHRY and CDR2 SYGVKD. Here the CDR3 reads CAIREGGTDTQYF. The CDR3 nucleotides read TGTGCCATCAGGGAAGGAGGCACAGATACGCAGTATTTT.

This chain links TRBV27 with TRBJ2-1; the match to TRBD2 covers 8 bases. V lost 5 bases and J lost 7; bases outside the gene matches: 10. The length of the CDR3 is 15 residues. Germline V gene lookup returns CDR1 MNHEY and CDR2 SMNVEV (reference sequence). The CDR3 protein is CASSPRSTSGNEQFF. The CDR3 nucleotides are TGTGCCAGCAGTCCGAGGTCCACTAGCGGTAATGAGCAGTTCTTC.

The chain's CDR3 is CASSLFGYNEQFF. In nucleotides, the CDR3 is TGTGCCAGCAGTCTTTTTGGCTACAATGAGCAGTTCTTC. The chain uses TRBV6-1 and TRBJ2-1; unclear D gene. This CDR3 region has 13 residues. V was shortened by 5 bases and J by 3 bases, with 8 bases between the two germline ends. Germline CDR1 and CDR2: MNHNS and SASEGT.

V is TRBV7-2 and J is TRBJ1-5; TRBD1 aligns across 7 bases. The CDR3 is 15 residues long. J lost 9 bases, V lost 1 base, and 9 bases had no gene match. Germline loops: CDR1 SGHTA, CDR2 FQGNSA. CDR3 DNA: TGTGCCAGCAGCTTAGGGGCAGGGGGAACGGGGCCCCAGCATTTT. Its translation is CASSLGAGGTGPQHF.

This chain links TRBV5-1 with TRBJ2-6; D is unclear. From germline, CDR1 is SGHRS and CDR2 YFSETQ. This CDR3 region has 15 residues. The V and J ends lost 4 bases and 2 bases respectively, with 10 bases between them. Here the CDR3 DNA reads TGCGCCAGCAGCCCCACCCAAGCTGGGGCCAACGTCCTGACTTTC. This sequence encodes CASSPTQAGANVLTF. Drawing the rest from reference TRBV5-1 and TRBJ2-6, the complete variable domain is KAGVTQTPRYLIKTRGQQVTLSCSPISGHRSVSWYQQTPGQGLQFLFEYFSETQRNKGNFPGRFSGRQFSNSRSEMNVSTLELGDSALYLCASSPTQAGANVLTFGAGSRLTVL.

The chain recombines TRBV7-8 with TRBJ2-6; D may correspond to TRBD1 or TRBD2 (5 bases each). The CDR3 contains 18 residues. The germline V gene encodes CDR1 SGHVS and CDR2 FQNEAQ. V was pared by 1 base and J by 0 bases, with 13 bases between. Here the CDR3 reads CASSLGWGRSSGANVLTF. DNA for the CDR3: TGTGCCAGCAGCTTAGGTTGGGGACGGAGCTCTGGGGCCAACGTCCTGACTTTC.

The V gene is TRBV4-2, the J gene TRBJ2-7, with unresolved D. Trimming pared 0 bases from V and 7 bases from J, leaving 10 bases between. Germline-derived CDR1 and CDR2 are LGHNA and YNFKEQ. This CDR3 has 13 residues. The CDR3 is CASSQDRDAEQYF. The CDR3 coding sequence is TGTGCCAGCAGCCAAGATAGGGATGCGGAGCAGTACTTC.

This chain connects TRBV27 to TRBJ1-4; D gene uncertain. V was cut by 7 bases and J by 0 bases, with 15 bases left in between. CDR3 length: 16 residues. Germline V lookup: CDR1 MNHEY, CDR2 SMNVEV (reference sequence). The CDR3, as DNA: TGTGCCAGCAAAGGCGCCGCCGTTGCAACTAATGAAAAACTGTTTTTT. It is translated as CASKGAAVATNEKLFF.

The J gene is TRBJ2-3, the V gene TRBV27; no reliable D call. The germline CDR1 and CDR2 sequences are MNHEY and SMNVEV (reference sequence). The CDR3 has 12 residues. V was clipped by 6 bases and J by 1 base, with 5 bases between them. The CDR3 spells CASRKRTDTQYF. The CDR3, as DNA: TGTGCCAGCAGAAAGCGCACAGATACGCAGTATTTT.